These 19 T cell receptor beta chains originate from one sample sequenced in a study of blood T cell repertoires in COVID-19. Clones were sequenced by immunoSEQ multiplex PCR, and TCRdb holds only the in-frame ones, with some missing. This sample has 130,000 or so clones, with about 86% found just once. The sample consisted of peripheral blood. The receptors derive from a woman aged 60-75 years with acute or convalescent COVID-19.

The rearrangement links TRBV28 to TRBJ1-1; maybe TRBD1 (5 bases). Germline CDR1 MDHEN, CDR2 SYDVKM. This CDR3 is built from 15 residues. V was cut by 2 bases and J by 7 bases, with 17 bases left in between. The CDR3 DNA reads TGTGCCAGCAGTTTACCCCATCTTCAGGGAGGTGAAGCTTTCTTT. Amino acid sequence: CASSLPHLQGGEAFF.

The chain has TRBV27 and TRBJ1-2, with 8 bases aligning to TRBD1. The CDR3 is 14 residues long. V was clipped by 3 bases and J by 7 bases; unmatched bases: 7. Looked up from germline, CDR1 is MNHEY and CDR2 is SMNVEV (reference sequence). As DNA, the CDR3 is TGTGCCAGCAGTTTTTTTGGACAGGGACCTGGCTACACCTTC. Its translation is CASSFFGQGPGYTF.

The chain carries TRBV5-4 and TRBJ1-1; TRBD1 agrees at 7 bases. The CDR3 contains 14 residues. From germline, CDR1 is SGHNT and CDR2 YYREEE (reference sequence). Trimming took 0 bases from V and 5 from J; bases not matched to a gene: 4. CDR3 nucleotide sequence: TGTGCCAGCAGCTTGGAGGGGGCGAGAACTGAAGCTTTCTTT. The encoded protein is CASSLEGARTEAFF.

Here the CDR3 DNA reads TGTGCCAGCAGTTTAGGAGCAGGGATGAACACTGAAGCTTTCTTT. This gives the protein CASSLGAGMNTEAFF. The rearrangement links TRBV27 to TRBJ1-1; weak D call: TRBD1 (5 bases). The CDR3 extends over 15 amino acids. The ends were cut back, 2 bases at V and 0 bases at J, with 10 bases in the middle. CDR1 and CDR2 from the germline V gene are MNHEY and SMNVEV (reference sequence).

CDR3 sequence (DNA): TGTGCCAGCAGCTTGTGGCAGGGGGGATTCGTGAACACTGAAGCTTTCTTT. Encoded protein: CASSLWQGGFVNTEAFF. The chain links TRBV5-6 to TRBJ1-1, with 7 bases that match TRBD1. J lost 0 bases, V lost 1 base, and 9 bases had no gene match. From germline, CDR1 is SGHDT and CDR2 YYEEEE. The CDR3 contains 17 residues.

The chain uses TRBV5-1 and TRBJ2-1, with D perhaps matching TRBD1 (6 bases). Germline V gene lookup returns CDR1 SGHRS and CDR2 YFSETQ. V gave up 2 bases and J gave up 7 bases, with 16 bases separating them. The CDR3 length is 15 residues. CDR3 sequence: CASSLEGHSENEQFF. The CDR3 DNA sequence: TGCGCCAGCAGCTTAGAGGGACATAGTGAGAATGAGCAGTTCTTC.

The V call is TRBV28, the J call TRBJ1-3; D not resolved. The V end lost 3 bases, the J end lost 0 bases, and 6 bases lay between the germline ends. The CDR3 is made up of 14 amino acids. Looked up from germline, CDR1 is MDHEN and CDR2 is SYDVKM. CDR3 DNA: TGTGCCAGCAGTTTCCAGATCTCTGGAAACACCATATATTTT. Amino acids: CASSFQISGNTIYF.

The rearrangement links TRBV7-2 to TRBJ2-7; 10 nucleotides align to TRBD2. The V gene's germline CDR1 is SGHTA and CDR2 FQGNSA. The length of the CDR3 is 17 residues. The ends lost 3 bases at V and 0 bases at J; junction bases unmatched: 8. The CDR3 is CASSLRTSGLNSYEQYF. The CDR3, as DNA: TGTGCCAGCAGCTTGAGGACTAGCGGACTAAACTCCTACGAGCAGTACTTC.

This clone was detected once. The chain employs TRBV7-9 and TRBJ2-3; 11 bases are a match to TRBD2. The CDR3 has 18 residues. After removal of 0 bases from V and 4 bases from J, the junction contained 9 bases not matched to a gene. CDR1 is SEHNR, CDR2 FQNEAQ, per germline (reference sequence). CDR3: CASSLAASGGSEADTQYF. DNA for the CDR3: TGTGCCAGCAGCTTAGCGGCTAGCGGGGGGAGTGAGGCAGATACGCAGTATTTT.

The chain recombines TRBV6-5 with TRBJ1-3, with D maybe TRBD1 (5 bases). This CDR3 spans 16 amino acids. V lost 4 bases, J lost 1 base, and 14 bases lay in between. The germline gives CDR1 MNHEY, CDR2 SVGAGI. The CDR3 DNA follows: TGTGCCAGCAGTTTTCAGGGAAGTGAATCTGGAAACACCATATATTTT. Its translation: CASSFQGSESGNTIYF.

The chain links TRBV7-9 to TRBJ2-7; D not certain. CDR3 length: 11 amino acids. Trimming took off 2 bases at V and 7 bases at J, with 6 bases between the two ends. The germline V gene has CDR1 SEHNR and CDR2 FQNEAQ (reference sequence). CDR3 nucleotide sequence: TGTGCCAGCAGCTTAAACAAAGAGCAGTACTTC. Its translation is CASSLNKEQYF. The full variable domain, rest sourced from reference TRBV7-9 and TRBJ2-7, is DTGVSQNPRHKITKRGQNVTFRCDPISEHNRLYWYRQTLGQGPEFLTYFQNEAQLEKSRLLSDRFSAERPKGSFSTLEIQRTEQGDSAMYLCASSLNKEQYFGPGTRLTVT.

This chain joins TRBV5-1 and TRBJ1-2, with D possibly matching TRBD1 (6 bases). The CDR3 is 15 amino acids. Germline values: CDR1 SGHRS, CDR2 YFSETQ. The V and J ends lost 4 bases and 0 bases respectively, with 13 bases between them. Here the CDR3 DNA reads TGCGCCAGCAGCGGTTCCGGGACAACTAACTATGGCTACACCTTC. It encodes CASSGSGTTNYGYTF.

Comments on this clone: Compared with germline, one end of the junction differs, possibly owing to a read error. This rearrangement joins TRBV7-7 to TRBJ2-2; 8 bases are a match to TRBD1. The CDR3 sequence is 15 residues long. CDR1 and CDR2 (germline): SSHAT, FNYEAQ (reference sequence). The CDR3 sequence is CASSPRGLGTGELFF. CDR3 DNA: TGTGCTAGCAGCCCCAGGGGGCTCGGCACCGGGGAGCTGTTTTTT.

The V and J genes are TRBV9 and TRBJ1-2, with D possibly being TRBD1 (6 bases). Germline CDR1 is SGDLS and CDR2 is YYNGEE. Trimming stripped 4 bases from V and 5 bases from J, with 12 bases between. This CDR3 comprises 13 residues. The CDR3 DNA sequence: TGTGCCAGCAGCCCAGGGGATTGGTATGGCTACACCTTC. As protein: CASSPGDWYGYTF. The variable domain in full, completed from reference TRBV9 and TRBJ1-2, reads DSGVTQTPKHLITATGQRVTLRCSPRSGDLSVYWYQQSLDQGLQFLIQYYNGEERAKGNILERFSAQQFPDLHSELNLSSLELGDSALYFCASSPGDWYGYTFGSGTRLTVV.

This chain uses TRBV9 with TRBJ2-5; D is ambiguous. Trimming shortened V by 2 bases and J by 3 bases, and 8 bases separated the two germline ends. Germline CDR1 and CDR2: SGDLS and YYNGEE. This CDR3 region has 13 residues. CDR3 residues: CASSVSGKETQYF. The DNA of the CDR3 is TGTGCCAGCAGCGTTTCAGGAAAAGAGACCCAGTACTTC.

The rearrangement links TRBV6-5 to TRBJ1-4; D is unclear. V lost 4 bases to trimming and J lost 3 bases, with 9 bases between them. CDR3 length equals 14 residues. Per germline, CDR1 MNHEY and CDR2 SVGAGI. The CDR3 DNA reads TGTGCCAGCAGTTTGAGAGAGGCTAATGAAAAACTGTTTTTT. Its translation is CASSLREANEKLFF.

This chain uses TRBV7-9 with TRBJ1-6; 8 positions match TRBD1. V trimming: 0 bases; J trimming: 6 bases; junction bases outside the gene matches: 1. There are 15 residues in the CDR3. The germline V gene encodes CDR1 SEHNR and CDR2 FQNEAQ (reference sequence). The CDR3 sequence is CASSLADRVNSPLHF. CDR3 coding DNA: TGTGCCAGCAGCTTAGCGGACAGGGTTAATTCACCCCTCCACTTT.

The genes are TRBV5-8 and TRBJ1-1; the match to TRBD1 covers 7 bases. The CDR3 sequence is 15 residues long. CDR1 and CDR2 from the germline V gene are SGHTS and YDEGEE. J gave up 2 bases and V 4 bases, and 8 bases lay outside the gene matches. The CDR3 DNA is TGTGCCAGCAGCAATTACAGGGGAGGCAACACTGAAGCTTTCTTT. This sequence encodes CASSNYRGGNTEAFF.

Concerning this clone: Other DNA sequences in this sample translate to the same CDR3. The chain has TRBV14 and TRBJ1-1; 10 bases map to TRBD1. Unmatched junction bases numbered 1, after V lost 4 bases and J lost 5 bases. Germline assignment: CDR1 SGHDN and CDR2 FVKESK. There are 13 residues in the CDR3. The CDR3 is CASSRTGGTEAFF. The CDR3 DNA follows: TGTGCCAGCAGCCGGACAGGGGGTACTGAAGCTTTCTTT.